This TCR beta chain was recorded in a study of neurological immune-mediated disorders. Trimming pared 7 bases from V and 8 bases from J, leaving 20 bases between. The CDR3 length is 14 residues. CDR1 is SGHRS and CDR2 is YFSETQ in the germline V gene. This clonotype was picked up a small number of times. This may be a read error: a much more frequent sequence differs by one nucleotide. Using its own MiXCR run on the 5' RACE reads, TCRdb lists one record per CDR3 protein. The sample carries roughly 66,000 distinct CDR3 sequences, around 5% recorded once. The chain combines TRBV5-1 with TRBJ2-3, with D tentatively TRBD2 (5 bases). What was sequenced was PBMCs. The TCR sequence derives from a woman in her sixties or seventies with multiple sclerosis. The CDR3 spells CASEYLTGLATQYF. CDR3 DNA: TGCGCCAGCGAGTACCTGACTGGGCTAGCTACGCAGTATTTT.